These 14 T cell receptor beta chains originate from one sample sequenced in a study of Graves' ophthalmopathy and Graves' hyperthyroidism (dated by TCRdb to 2016 to 2019). Data came from an Illumina HiSeq 2000. For repertoire sequencing, TCR beta CDR3 regions were amplified from RNA transcripts. A first-round RT-PCR used HTBI primers with the Qiagen OneStep RT-PCR kit, followed by a second-round multiplex PCR, size selection and purification. The public reads were run again by TCRdb, first through fastp at Q25 and then through MiXCR, and only productive beta chains were kept. Identical CDR3 proteins give one entry, which carries the most common genes and DNA. Across this sample there are 1 million to 1.3 million distinct CDR3 sequences, with about 36% seen only once. Of the sample, over 8.5% falls within the top ten clones. Sequencing was performed on peripheral blood or thyroid tissue (not recorded which). These receptors originate from an adult man with Graves' hyperthyroidism.

This clonotype has a count of ten or more. The chain carries TRBV13 and TRBJ2-7; 7 bases are shared with TRBD1. Germline CDR1 and CDR2: PRHDT and FYEKMQ (reference sequence). Trimming cost V 6 bases and J 2 bases; bases outside gene matches: 10. This CDR3 is built from 15 residues. CDR3 region: CASSARGQVAYEQYF. DNA for the CDR3: TGTGCCAGCAGTGCCCGAGGACAGGTCGCCTACGAGCAGTACTTC.

The chain uses TRBV20-1 and TRBJ1-2, with 9 bases identical to TRBD1. This CDR3 contains 13 residues. Germline V gene sequence: CDR1 DFQATT, CDR2 SNEGSKA (reference sequence). The CDR3 sequence: CRAWDRANYGYTF. The DNA for the CDR3 is TGCAGGGCCTGGGACAGGGCTAACTATGGCTACACCTTC.

The table lists this clonotype with a count of one. The chain combines TRBV5-5 with TRBJ1-3, with 9 bases matching TRBD1. V shed 6 bases, J shed 4 bases, and the junction held 11 bases outside the gene matches. The V gene's germline CDR1 is SGHKS and CDR2 YYEKEE (reference sequence). The CDR3 spans 16 residues. CDR3 coding DNA: TGTGCCAGCATTGGTGAGGACAGGGGTGTAGGAAACACCATATATTTT. This codes for CASIGEDRGVGNTIYF.

CDR3 sequence reads: CASRKDRVRGELFF. CDR3 DNA sequence: TGCGCCAGCAGGAAGGACAGGGTACGGGGGGAGCTGTTTTTT. The chain couples TRBV5-1 to TRBJ2-2; 8 bases line up with TRBD1. The CDR3 totals 14 residues. In germline, CDR1 is SGHRS, CDR2 YFSETQ. Trimming at V came to 5 bases and at J to 8 bases, leaving 8 bases not matched to a gene.

Of note for this clonotype: Likely a read error: the CDR3 ends without its conserved phenylalanine or tryptophan. This rearrangement joins TRBV7-9 to TRBJ2-5; TRBD2 matches at 7 bases. Germline CDR1 SEHNR, CDR2 FQNEAQ (reference sequence). This CDR3 is built from 17 residues. Trimming at V came to 4 bases and at J to 1 base, leaving 12 bases not matched to a gene. In DNA form, the CDR3 reads TGTGCCAGCAGCTATAGACTAGCCGCAGTGGGCCAAGAGACCCAGTACTAC. Residues: CASSYRLAAVGQETQYY.

This clonotype has more than one count but fewer than ten. The chain uses TRBV10-2 and TRBJ1-2; D is unresolved. The germline CDR1 and CDR2 sequences are WSHSY and SAAADI. This CDR3 region has 12 residues. V lost 3 bases, J lost 12 bases, and 14 bases lay in between. The DNA for the CDR3 is TGCGCCAGCAGTGACACTCTGACGGCCAACACCTTC. Translation gives CASSDTLTANTF.

In this sample, this clonotype turned up many times. The chain is built from TRBV20-1 and TRBJ1-1; D remains ambiguous. Germline CDR1 is DFQATT and CDR2 is SNEGSKA (reference sequence). The length of the CDR3 is 14 residues. V was pared by 5 bases and J by 0 bases, with 13 bases between. The CDR3: CSAGFPTMNTEAFF. The DNA of the CDR3 is TGCAGTGCTGGTTTCCCGACTATGAACACTGAAGCTTTCTTT.

This clonotype has more than one count but fewer than ten. The junction does not match germline at one end; this may be a read error. The CDR3 coding sequence is TGCGCCAGCAGCCAAGTGGGGACAGACTTACGACAAGCAACTAATGAAAAACTGTTTTTT. It specifies CASSQVGTDLRQATNEKLFF. V gene TRBV7-2 combines with J gene TRBJ1-4; 7 bases align to TRBD1. The CDR3 loop spans 20 amino acids. Germline CDR1 reads SGHTA; CDR2 reads FQGNSA.

This clonotype was seen many times. V is TRBV15 and J is TRBJ1-5, with D tentatively TRBD1 (5 bases). The CDR3 loop spans 16 amino acids. Trimming shortened V by 3 bases and J by 3 bases, and 15 bases separated the two germline ends. Germline V lookup: CDR1 LNHNV, CDR2 YYDKDF (reference sequence). CDR3 loop: CATSRRFRDFNQPQHF. DNA for the CDR3: TGTGCCACCAGCAGGAGATTCCGGGACTTCAATCAGCCCCAGCATTTT.

Comment on this clonotype: This may stem from a read error, because a much larger clone lies one nucleotide away. Because it lacks the conserved phenylalanine or tryptophan at the end, this CDR3 is likely a read error. The chain carries TRBV7-9 and TRBJ1-1; TRBD1 agrees at 10 bases. Germline V gene lookup returns CDR1 SEHNR and CDR2 FQNEAQ (reference sequence). This CDR3 has 17 residues. J was trimmed by 4 bases and V by 1 base; bases with no gene match: 9. CDR3 residues: CASSLGAGQGVATEAFS. The CDR3 region has the DNA TGTGCCAGCAGCTTAGGTGCAGGACAGGGGGTCGCCACTGAAGCTTTCTCT.

The CDR3 DNA follows: TGTGCCAGCAGCTTAGGCACACTTGAAAAACTGTTTTTT. Translating gives CASSLGTLEKLFF. The rearrangement uses TRBV7-2 and TRBJ1-4; D gene unclear. Trimming shortened V by 1 base and J by 7 bases, and 7 bases separated the two germline ends. The CDR3 runs to 13 residues. CDR1 is SGHTA and CDR2 is FQGNSA in the germline V gene.

This clonotype was counted ten times or more. The CDR3 region has the DNA TGTGCCAGCAGTGAATGGGCGGGAGGAGAAAAACTGTTTTTT. The encoded protein is CASSEWAGGEKLFF. J is TRBJ1-4 and V is TRBV25-1; D remains ambiguous. CDR1 is MGHDK and CDR2 is SYGVNS in the germline V gene. The V and J ends lost 1 base and 8 bases respectively, with 11 bases between them. CDR3 length equals 14 residues. The full variable domain, with the rest looked up from reference TRBV25-1 and TRBJ1-4, is EADIYQTPRYLVIGTGKKITLECSQTMGHDKMYWYQQDPGMELHLIHYSYGVNSTEKGDLSSESTVSRIRTEHFPLTLESARPSHTSQYLCASSEWAGGEKLFFGSGTQLSVL.

The rearrangement uses TRBV5-6 and TRBJ1-6; maybe TRBD1 (5 bases). CDR3 size: 17 residues. Per the germline V gene, CDR1 is SGHDT and CDR2 is YYEEEE. V lost 4 bases, J lost 0 bases, and 14 bases lay in between. For the CDR3, the DNA is TGTGCCAGCAGCGACGAGGGGTTCAGCTCCTATAATTCACCCCTCCACTTT. Amino acid sequence: CASSDEGFSSYNSPLHF.

Ten or more counts support this clonotype. V usage is TRBV12-3 or TRBV12-4 and J usage is TRBJ1-6; TRBD1 matches at 7 bases. J lost 8 bases, V lost 6 bases, and 7 bases had no gene match. This CDR3 spans 14 amino acids. CDR3 residues: CASSRQGSDSPLHF. In nucleotides, the CDR3 is TGTGCCAGCAGCCGACAGGGAAGTGATTCACCCCTCCACTTT.